This entry concerns a single TCR beta chain. The table lists this clonotype with a few counts. The antigen it binds to is not known. No per-base quality is available; no much larger clone lies one base away. The sequencing machine was an Illumina HiSeq 2500. Quantitative 5'-RACE with molecular barcodes was the method used to prepare the TCR beta libraries. Per the original workflow: To identify disease-linked TCR variants, a new computational method was used, one built on a probabilistic model of VDJ rearrangement. TCRdb reprocessed the public reads (quality trimming at Q25 with fastp, clone calling with MiXCR) and kept in-frame beta chains. Rows merge per CDR3 protein into single entries with the most common DNA and genes. In this record, the V and J calls reflect TCRdb's handling and not the investigators' own analysis. For this sample there are fewer than 400,000 distinct CDR3 sequences; about 22% appear just once. The biggest ten clones account for 16% of the sample.

Including the terminal cysteine and phenylalanine, the CDR3 comprises 16 residues. Of all the DNA, just the CDR3 is kept, 48 bases in frame from base 1. Here V drops 5 bases and J drops 0 bases, and the junction holds 7 bases not matched to any gene. CDR1 and CDR2, looked up from the germline V gene, are SGHTA and FQGNSA. This specimen belongs to a study of CD8 T cells in ankylosing spondylitis listed by TCRdb under 2017. Study-level background: The study set out to find disease-linked TCR variants by profiling T cell receptor beta repertoires in ankylosing spondylitis patients and healthy donors. The full study cohort comprised around 25 ankylosing spondylitis patients and some 110 healthy donors. Peripheral blood was sampled, and synovial fluid was also collected from ankylosing spondylitis patients. Here is what the overall study found, with its caveats: According to the report, matched synovial fluid samples from ankylosing spondylitis patients were significantly enriched for the disease-linked clones. Blood from ankylosing spondylitis patients appeared to be characterized by a TCR beta motif made up of about 8 highly homologous amino acid variants. The disease-linked clones had a CD8+ phenotype and were found at relatively low frequencies in peripheral blood. Some of the motif variants had been reported before in the synovial fluid and blood of reactive arthritis patients, a finding that suggests common disease-initiation mechanisms.

The sample consisted of blood, either unsorted or a sorted T cell fraction (not recorded which). The rearranged segments are TRBV7-2 and TRBJ2-4, and TRBD1 matches 7 of the central bases. This clonotype originated in a male donor with ankylosing spondylitis. Read as DNA, the sequence is TGTGCCAGCAGCACAAGACAGGGAATAGCCAAAAACATTCAGTACTTC. Translated, this gives CASSTRQGIAKNIQYF.